The 4 T cell receptor beta chains below were found in one sample sequenced in a study of regulatory T cells in long-lasting Graves disease. Time point here: newly diagnosed GD, antithyroid drugs for less than 3 months. Preparation of the TCR library used RNA extracted from PBMCs. Arm-PCR with iRepertoire HTBI primers amplified the CDR3 regions for these TCR beta libraries. TCRdb reprocessed the multiplex PCR reads with MiXCR, giving one entry per CDR3 protein. There are some 400,000 distinct CDR3 sequences in the sample; 14% to 15% occur only once, and roughly a sixth lies in the top ten. The sample was also linked to a second study, of T cells in Graves' hyperthyroidism and ophthalmopathy.

Sequencing was performed on peripheral blood mononuclear cells (PBMCs), taken at new diagnosis, from a patient treated with antithyroid drugs. These receptors originate from a woman in her 30s with Graves disease.

This clonotype was recorded at least ten times. The chain combines TRBV20-1 with TRBJ1-6; D unclear. The V gene lost 3 bases and the J gene lost 0 bases, with 9 bases spanning the gap. CDR1 is DFQATT, CDR2 SNEGSKA, per germline (reference sequence). This CDR3 is built from 15 residues. The CDR3 sequence is CSASQESSYNSPLHF. DNA for the CDR3: TGCAGTGCTAGTCAGGAGAGCTCCTATAATTCACCCCTCCACTTT.

This clonotype came up a few times. J is TRBJ2-1 and V is TRBV5-4; no clear D. Trimming took 4 bases from V and 0 from J, leaving 14 bases between them. CDR3 length: 16 amino acids. Germline-derived CDR1 and CDR2 are SGHNT and YYREEE (reference sequence). The CDR3 DNA reads as TGTGCCAGCAGCCAAGGTGCTTCAAGCTCCTACAATGAGCAGTTCTTC. It encodes CASSQGASSSYNEQFF.

V is TRBV6-2 or TRBV6-3 and J is TRBJ2-5; possibly TRBD1 for D (6 bases). The germline V gene has CDR1 MNHEY and CDR2 SVGEGT. This CDR3 has 15 amino acids. The V end was cut by 4 bases, the J end by 1 base, with 13 bases between. The CDR3 protein is CASSWGTGRQETQYF. The CDR3 DNA follows: TGTGCCAGCAGTTGGGGAACAGGGCGCCAAGAGACCCAGTACTTC.

This clonotype was recorded a few times. This chain links TRBV20-1 with TRBJ2-1; D perhaps matches TRBD2 (5 bases). The CDR3 is 15 amino acids. V gave up 6 bases and J gave up 0 bases, with 15 bases separating them. The germline CDR1 and CDR2 sequences are DFQATT and SNEGSKA (reference sequence). CDR3 loop: CSAGGGPSSYNEQFF. The CDR3 DNA reads TGCAGTGCCGGCGGAGGTCCCAGCTCCTACAATGAGCAGTTCTTC.